This T cell receptor (beta chain) was captured by sequencing in a study of shared clonotypes between healthy human individuals. This CDR3 is 11 amino acids long. The germline V gene encodes CDR1 GTSNPN and CDR2 SVGIG (reference sequence). Data came from immunoSEQ multiplex PCR; TCRdb stores just in-frame clones and leaves some out. The profile shows about 1 million clones, approximately 76% of them singletons. This clone was observed a few times. J is TRBJ1-3 and V is TRBV30; the D is unclear. Material for sequencing was memory CD4+ T cells sorted from blood. Subset of the sample: CD45RA-negative fraction. This receptor was obtained from a man younger than 30 in good health. The CDR3 DNA is TGTGGAATCGGTGAAGGAAACACCATATATTTT. Amino acids: CGIGEGNTIYF.